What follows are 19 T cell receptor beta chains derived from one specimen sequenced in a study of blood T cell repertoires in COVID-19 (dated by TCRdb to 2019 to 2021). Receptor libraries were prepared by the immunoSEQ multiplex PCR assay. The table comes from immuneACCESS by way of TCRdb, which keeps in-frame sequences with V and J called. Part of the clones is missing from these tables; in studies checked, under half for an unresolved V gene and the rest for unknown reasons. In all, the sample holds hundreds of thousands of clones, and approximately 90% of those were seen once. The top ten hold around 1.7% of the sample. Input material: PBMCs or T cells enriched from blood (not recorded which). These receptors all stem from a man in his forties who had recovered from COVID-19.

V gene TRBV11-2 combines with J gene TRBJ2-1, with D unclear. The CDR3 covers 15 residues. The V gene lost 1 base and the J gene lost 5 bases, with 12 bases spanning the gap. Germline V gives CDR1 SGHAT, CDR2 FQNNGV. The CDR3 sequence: CASSLGSQYDNEQFF. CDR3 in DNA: TGTGCCAGCAGCTTAGGCTCACAGTACGACAATGAGCAGTTCTTC.

The CDR3 here is CASSPTSYEQYF. Written as DNA, the CDR3 is TGTGCCAGCTCACCGACTAGTTACGAGCAGTACTTC. The rearrangement links TRBV18 to TRBJ2-7; TRBD2 might be the D (6 bases). The CDR3 consists of 12 residues. Trimming took off 3 bases at V and 4 bases at J, with 7 bases between the two ends. CDR1 KGHSH and CDR2 LQKENI come from the germline V gene.

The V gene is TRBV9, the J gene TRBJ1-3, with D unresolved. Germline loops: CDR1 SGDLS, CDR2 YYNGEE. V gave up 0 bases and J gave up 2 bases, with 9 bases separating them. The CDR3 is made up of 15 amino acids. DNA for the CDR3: TGTGCCAGCAGCGTAGGAGGAGGTCCTGGAAACACCATATATTTT. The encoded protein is CASSVGGGPGNTIYF.

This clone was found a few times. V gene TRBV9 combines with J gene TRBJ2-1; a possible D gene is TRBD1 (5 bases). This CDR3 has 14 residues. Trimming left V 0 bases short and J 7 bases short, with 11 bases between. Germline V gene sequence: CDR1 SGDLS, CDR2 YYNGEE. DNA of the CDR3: TGTGCCAGCAGCGTAGGGGGCGTGCTGAATGAGCAGTTCTTC. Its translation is CASSVGGVLNEQFF. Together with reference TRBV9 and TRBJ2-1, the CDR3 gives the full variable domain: DSGVTQTPKHLITATGQRVTLRCSPRSGDLSVYWYQQSLDQGLQFLIQYYNGEERAKGNILERFSAQQFPDLHSELNLSSLELGDSALYFCASSVGGVLNEQFFGPGTRLTVL.

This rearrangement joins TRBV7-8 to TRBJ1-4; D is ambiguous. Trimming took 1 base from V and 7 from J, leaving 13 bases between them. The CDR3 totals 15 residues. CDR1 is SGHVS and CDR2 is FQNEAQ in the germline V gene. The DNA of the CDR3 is TGTGCCAGCAGCTTAGGGCAGGCCAACGGTGAAAAACTGTTTTTT. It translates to CASSLGQANGEKLFF. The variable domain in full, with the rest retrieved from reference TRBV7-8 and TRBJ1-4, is GAGVSQSPRYKVAKRGQDVALRCDPISGHVSLFWYQQALGQGPEFLTYFQNEAQLDKSGLPSDRFFAERPEGSVSTLKIQRTQQEDSAVYLCASSLGQANGEKLFFGSGTQLSVL.

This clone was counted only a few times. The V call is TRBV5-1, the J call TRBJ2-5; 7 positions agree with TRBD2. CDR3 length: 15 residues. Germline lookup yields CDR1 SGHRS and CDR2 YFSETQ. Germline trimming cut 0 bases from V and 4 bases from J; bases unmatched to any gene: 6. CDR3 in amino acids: CASSLGLAQGETQYF. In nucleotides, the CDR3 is TGCGCCAGCAGCTTGGGACTAGCCCAGGGAGAGACCCAGTACTTC.

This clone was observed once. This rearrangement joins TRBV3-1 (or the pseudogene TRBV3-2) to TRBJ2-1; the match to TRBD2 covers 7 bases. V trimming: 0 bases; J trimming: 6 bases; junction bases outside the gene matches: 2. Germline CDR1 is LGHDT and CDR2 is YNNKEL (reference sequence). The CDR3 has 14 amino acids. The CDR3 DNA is TGTGCCAGCAGCCAAGAAGGGAGGGCCAATGAGCAGTTCTTC. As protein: CASSQEGRANEQFF.

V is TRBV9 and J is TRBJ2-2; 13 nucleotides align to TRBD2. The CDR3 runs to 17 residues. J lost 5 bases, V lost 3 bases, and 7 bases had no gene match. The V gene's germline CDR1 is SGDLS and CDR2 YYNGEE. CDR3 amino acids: CASSAGLAGARTGELFF. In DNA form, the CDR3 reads TGTGCCAGCAGCGCAGGACTAGCGGGGGCTCGGACCGGGGAGCTGTTTTTT.

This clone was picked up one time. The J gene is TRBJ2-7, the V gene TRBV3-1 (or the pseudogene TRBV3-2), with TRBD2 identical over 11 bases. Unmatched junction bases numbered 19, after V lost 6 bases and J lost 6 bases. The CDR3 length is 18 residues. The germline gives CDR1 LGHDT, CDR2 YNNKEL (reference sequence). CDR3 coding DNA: TGTGCCAGCAGTCAGCGCGGGAGCACTAGCGGGAGTGGGGGCGAGCAGTACTTC. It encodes CASSQRGSTSGSGGEQYF.

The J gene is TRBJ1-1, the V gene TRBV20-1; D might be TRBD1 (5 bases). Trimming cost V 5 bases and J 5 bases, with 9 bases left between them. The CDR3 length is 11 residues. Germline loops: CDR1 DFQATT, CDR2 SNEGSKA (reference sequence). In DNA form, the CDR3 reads TGCAGTGCTGCGGGGGATACTGAAGCTTTCTTT. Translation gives CSAAGDTEAFF.

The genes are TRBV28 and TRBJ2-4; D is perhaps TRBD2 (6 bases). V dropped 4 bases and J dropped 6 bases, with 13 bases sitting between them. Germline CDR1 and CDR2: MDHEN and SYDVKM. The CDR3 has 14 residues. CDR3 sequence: CASSSSGTPNIQYF. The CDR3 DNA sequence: TGTGCCAGCAGTTCATCCGGGACTCCAAACATTCAGTACTTC.

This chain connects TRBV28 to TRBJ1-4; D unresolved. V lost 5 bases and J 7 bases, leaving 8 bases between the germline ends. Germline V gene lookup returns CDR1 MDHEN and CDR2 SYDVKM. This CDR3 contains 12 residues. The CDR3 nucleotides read TGTGCCAGCAGTAACTCGGGTGAAAAACTGTTTTTT. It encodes CASSNSGEKLFF. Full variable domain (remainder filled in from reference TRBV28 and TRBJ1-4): DVKVTQSSRYLVKRTGEKVFLECVQDMDHENMFWYRQDPGLGLRLIYFSYDVKMKEKGDIPEGYSVSREKKERFSLILESASTNQTSMYLCASSNSGEKLFFGSGTQLSVL.

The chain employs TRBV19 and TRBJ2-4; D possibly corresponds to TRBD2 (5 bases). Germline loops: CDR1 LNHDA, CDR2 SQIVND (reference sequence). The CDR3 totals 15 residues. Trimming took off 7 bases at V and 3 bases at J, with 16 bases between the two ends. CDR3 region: CASTPSIGLKNIQYF. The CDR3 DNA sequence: TGTGCCAGTACCCCCAGCATAGGACTCAAAAACATTCAGTACTTC.

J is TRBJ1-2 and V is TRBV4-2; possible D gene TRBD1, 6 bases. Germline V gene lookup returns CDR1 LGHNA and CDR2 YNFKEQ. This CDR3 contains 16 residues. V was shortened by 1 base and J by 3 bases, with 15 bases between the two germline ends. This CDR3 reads CASSQVYRGQHYGYTF. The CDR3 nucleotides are TGTGCCAGCAGCCAAGTCTATCGCGGACAGCACTATGGCTACACCTTC.

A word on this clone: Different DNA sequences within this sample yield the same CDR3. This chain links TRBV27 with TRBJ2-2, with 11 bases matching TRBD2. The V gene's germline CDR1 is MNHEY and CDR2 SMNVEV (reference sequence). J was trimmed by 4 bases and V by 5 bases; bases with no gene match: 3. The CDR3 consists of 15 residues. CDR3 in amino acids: CASSPGLAGTGELFF. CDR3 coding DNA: TGTGCCAGCAGTCCCGGACTAGCGGGCACCGGGGAGCTGTTTTTT.

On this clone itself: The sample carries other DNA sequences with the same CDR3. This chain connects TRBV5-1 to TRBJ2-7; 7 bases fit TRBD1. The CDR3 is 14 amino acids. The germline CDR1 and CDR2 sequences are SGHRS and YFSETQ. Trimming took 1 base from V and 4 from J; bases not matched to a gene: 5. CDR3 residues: CASSLTQGPYEQYF. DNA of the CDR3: TGCGCCAGCAGCTTGACACAGGGGCCTTACGAGCAGTACTTC.

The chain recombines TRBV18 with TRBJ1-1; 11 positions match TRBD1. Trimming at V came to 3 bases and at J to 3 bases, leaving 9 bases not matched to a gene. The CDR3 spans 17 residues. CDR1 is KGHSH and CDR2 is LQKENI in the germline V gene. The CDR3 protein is CASSPPTGTGGDTEAFF. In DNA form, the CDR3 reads TGTGCCAGCTCACCTCCAACCGGGACAGGGGGGGACACTGAAGCTTTCTTT.

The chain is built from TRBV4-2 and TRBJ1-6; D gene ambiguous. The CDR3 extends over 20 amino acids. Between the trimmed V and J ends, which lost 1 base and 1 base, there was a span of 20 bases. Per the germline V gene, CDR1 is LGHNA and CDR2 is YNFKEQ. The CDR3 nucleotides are TGTGCCAGCAGCCAAGTTGAGGCCCCATCACCAAGGTCCTATAATTCACCCCTCCACTTT. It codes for CASSQVEAPSPRSYNSPLHF.

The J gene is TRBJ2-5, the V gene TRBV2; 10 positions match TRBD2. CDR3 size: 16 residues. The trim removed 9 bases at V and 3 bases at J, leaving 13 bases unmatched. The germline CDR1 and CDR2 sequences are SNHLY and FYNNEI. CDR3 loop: CARRGAIGLAEETQYF. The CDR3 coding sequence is TGTGCCAGGCGGGGGGCTATAGGACTAGCGGAAGAGACCCAGTACTTC.